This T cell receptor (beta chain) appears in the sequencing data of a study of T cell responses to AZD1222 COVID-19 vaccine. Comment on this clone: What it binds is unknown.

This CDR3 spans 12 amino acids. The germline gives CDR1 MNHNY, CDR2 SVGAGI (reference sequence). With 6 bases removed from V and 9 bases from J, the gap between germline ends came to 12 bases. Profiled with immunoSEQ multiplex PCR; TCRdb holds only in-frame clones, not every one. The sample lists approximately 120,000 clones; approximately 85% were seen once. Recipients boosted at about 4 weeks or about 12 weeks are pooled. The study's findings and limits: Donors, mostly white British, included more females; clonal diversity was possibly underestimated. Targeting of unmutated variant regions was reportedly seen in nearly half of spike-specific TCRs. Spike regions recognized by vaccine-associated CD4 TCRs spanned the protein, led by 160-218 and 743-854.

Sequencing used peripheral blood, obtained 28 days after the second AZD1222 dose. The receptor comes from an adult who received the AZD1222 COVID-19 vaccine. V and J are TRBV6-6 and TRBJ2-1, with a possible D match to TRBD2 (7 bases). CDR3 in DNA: TGTGCCAGCAGCACTGGGGGGGCTGAGCAGTTCTTC. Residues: CASSTGGAEQFF.